The clone carrying this TCR beta chain showed up just once. Its antigen is unknown. These data come from a study of cytomegalovirus exposure and HLA in healthy donors. Germline values: CDR1 MNHEY, CDR2 SVGAGI. V gave up 5 bases and J gave up 0 bases, with 11 bases separating them. There are 15 residues in the CDR3. It was with 60 Vbeta and 13 Jbeta primers that the PCR ran. In the authors' workflow: It was a later analysis that counted roughly 80 million unique TCR beta chains, of which approximately 11 million were shared. Generated by immunoSEQ multiplex PCR, the TCRdb table keeps only in-frame clones and is missing some. That table is the source of V, J and clone size, and D and trimming were worked out from the DNA. The profile shows 150,000 to 200,000 clones, roughly 81% of them singletons. Study results and limitations: Sequences of the TCR beta chain were said to predict the HLA-A and HLA-B alleles of most subjects accurately. Rarity held for most TCR sequences, but there were some public TCRs that occurred in many donors. Later on, analysis showed that most CMV-associated TCR beta chains appeared to be HLA-restricted.

The sequencing input was PBMCs. The TCR originated in a young woman in good health and CMV-seropositive. The chain links TRBV6-5 to TRBJ1-3, with a possible D match to TRBD1 (5 bases). The CDR3 reads CASSGTGFSGNTIYF. As DNA, the CDR3 is TGTGCCAGCAGTGGCACAGGTTTCTCTGGAAACACCATATATTTT.